The 30 T cell receptor beta chains below come from one sample, sequenced in a study of blood T cell repertoires in COVID-19. Profiling relied on immunoSEQ multiplex PCR, and the TCRdb table lists in-frame clones only, not all of them. The data show over 120,000 clones, roughly 84% seen once. The sample comprised peripheral blood. The receptors derive from a human donor with acute or convalescent COVID-19. The donor label of this sample is uncertain.

This clone was counted between two and nine times. V and J are TRBV12-3 or TRBV12-4 and TRBJ1-2; D may be TRBD1 (5 bases). The length of the CDR3 is 13 residues. This chain's CDR3 is CVVSRTTNYGYTF. DNA for the CDR3: TGTGTCGTTAGCCGGACAACTAACTATGGCTACACCTTC.

The chain couples TRBV28 to TRBJ2-2; D may be TRBD1 (6 bases). This CDR3 region has 15 residues. Germline V gives CDR1 MDHEN, CDR2 SYDVKM. Between the trimmed V and J ends, which lost 11 bases and 7 bases, there was a span of 23 bases. CDR3 bases: TGTGCCCACGGAACAGGGTTGTTGTCGGGCGGGGAGCTGTTTTTT. This gives the protein CAHGTGLLSGGELFF.

The rearrangement joins TRBV20-1 to TRBJ2-7, with 7 bases that match TRBD1. This CDR3 has 14 residues. J gave up 2 bases and V 3 bases, and 7 bases lay outside the gene matches. Per the germline V gene, CDR1 is DFQATT and CDR2 is SNEGSKA (reference sequence). The CDR3 is CSASRGLRTYEQYF. CDR3 bases: TGCAGTGCTAGTAGGGGGCTTCGGACCTACGAGCAGTACTTC.

This chain joins TRBV7-2 and TRBJ1-4, with D possibly being TRBD1 (5 bases). This CDR3 is built from 15 residues. Trimming cost V 1 base and J 7 bases, with 13 bases left between them. The germline gives CDR1 SGHTA, CDR2 FQGNSA. The CDR3, as DNA: TGTGCCAGCAGCTTAGGGGTTGGGGGAGGTGAAAAACTGTTTTTT. As protein: CASSLGVGGGEKLFF.

The chain recombines TRBV5-5 with TRBJ2-2; 11 bases are shared with TRBD2. The J segment lost 2 bases and the V segment lost 0 bases, leaving 6 bases of the junction unmatched. The germline CDR1 and CDR2 sequences are SGHKS and YYEKEE (reference sequence). The CDR3 extends over 18 amino acids. The CDR3 DNA reads TGTGCCAGCAGCTTGGGACAGGGGACTAGCGGTAACACCGGGGAGCTGTTTTTT. Protein product: CASSLGQGTSGNTGELFF.

This sequence joins TRBV10-2 and TRBJ1-4, with 8 bases matching TRBD1. The CDR3 covers 16 residues. V dropped 5 bases and J dropped 0; count of bases not matched to a gene: 5. Germline CDR1 WSHSY, CDR2 SAAADI. Written as DNA, the CDR3 is TGCGCCAGCAGTACAGGGGGGATTGCAACTAATGAAAAACTGTTTTTT. Translating gives CASSTGGIATNEKLFF.

V usage is TRBV19 and J usage is TRBJ2-1; 11 nucleotides agree with TRBD2. Germline CDR1 LNHDA, CDR2 SQIVND (reference sequence). With 6 bases clipped from V and 7 bases from J, the junction kept 8 bases outside the gene matches. The CDR3 sequence is 15 residues long. The CDR3 DNA reads as TGTGCCAGTAGCACGCTAGCGGGGGGTTTAAATGAGCAGTTCTTC. This gives the protein CASSTLAGGLNEQFF.

V gene TRBV30 combines with J gene TRBJ2-2; D is unclear. The CDR3 has 11 residues. CDR1 is GTSNPN and CDR2 is SVGIG in the germline V gene (reference sequence). The germline V and J ends were trimmed by 2 bases and 10 bases, with 8 bases remaining between them. The CDR3 protein is CAWSQEEELFF. CDR3 coding DNA: TGTGCCTGGAGTCAAGAGGAGGAGCTGTTTTTT.

The genes are TRBV6-5 and TRBJ1-1, with TRBD1 as a possible D gene (6 bases). The germline V and J ends were trimmed by 6 bases and 3 bases, with 17 bases remaining between them. Germline V CDR1 and CDR2: MNHEY, SVGAGI. This CDR3 spans 15 amino acids. This chain's CDR3 is CASRPRKGGDTEAFF. The CDR3 DNA sequence: TGTGCCAGCAGGCCCCGGAAAGGGGGGGACACTGAAGCTTTCTTT.

The genes are TRBV10-1 and TRBJ1-3; possibly TRBD1 for D (6 bases). This CDR3 region has 14 residues. Trimming cost V 6 bases and J 4 bases, with 13 bases left between them. Per the germline V gene, CDR1 is WNHNN and CDR2 is SYGVQD (reference sequence). DNA for the CDR3: TGCGCCAGCAGAAATAGACAGGACGGAAACACCATATATTTT. This translates into CASRNRQDGNTIYF.

The J gene is TRBJ2-1, the V gene TRBV9, with D tentatively TRBD1 (6 bases). The V end was cut by 6 bases, the J end by 3 bases, with 16 bases between. CDR3 length equals 15 residues. CDR1 is SGDLS, CDR2 YYNGEE, per germline. CDR3 in DNA: TGTGCCAGCACCGTCCGGGACACTGTCTACAATGAGCAGTTCTTC. Protein sequence: CASTVRDTVYNEQFF.

The V call is TRBV15, the J call TRBJ1-1, with D possibly matching TRBD1 (6 bases). The germline gives CDR1 LNHNV, CDR2 YYDKDF (reference sequence). V lost 0 bases, J lost 1 base, and 6 bases lay in between. The CDR3 has 14 amino acids. CDR3 residues: CATSRETGNTEAFF. The CDR3 DNA is TGTGCCACCAGCAGAGAGACAGGGAACACTGAAGCTTTCTTT. Using reference TRBV15 and TRBJ1-1 for the parts outside the CDR3, the full variable domain is DAMVIQNPRYQVTQFGKPVTLSCSQTLNHNVMYWYQQKSSQAPKLLFHYYDKDFNNEADTPDNFQSRRPNTSFCFLDIRSPGLGDTAMYLCATSRETGNTEAFFGQGTRLTVV.

V gene TRBV5-1 combines with J gene TRBJ2-6, with D possibly TRBD1 on 6 matching bases. The V gene lost 0 bases and the J gene lost 12 bases, with 13 bases spanning the gap. Germline V gene data show CDR1 as SGHRS and CDR2 as YFSETQ. The CDR3 has 14 amino acids. CDR3 in DNA: TGCGCCAGCAGCTTGGATCGGGACACCAGCGTCCTGACTTTC. Translated: CASSLDRDTSVLTF.

The rearrangement links TRBV6-1 to TRBJ2-1; D is perhaps TRBD1 (6 bases). V was shortened by 3 bases and J by 0 bases, with 9 bases between the two germline ends. This CDR3 spans 15 amino acids. Germline CDR1 reads MNHNS; CDR2 reads SASEGT. This chain's CDR3 is CASSEQGSSYNEQFF. For the CDR3, the DNA is TGTGCCAGCAGTGAGCAGGGGAGCTCCTACAATGAGCAGTTCTTC.

The rearrangement joins TRBV19 to TRBJ2-1; D possibly corresponds to TRBD2 (6 bases). Germline V lookup: CDR1 LNHDA, CDR2 SQIVND (reference sequence). The V end was cut by 6 bases, the J end by 3 bases, with 12 bases between. This CDR3 is 14 amino acids long. CDR3 loop: CASSPGDHYNEQFF. The DNA of the CDR3 is TGTGCCAGTAGCCCGGGGGACCACTACAATGAGCAGTTCTTC. The whole variable domain, filled in from reference TRBV19 and TRBJ2-1, reads DGGITQSPKYLFRKEGQNVTLSCEQNLNHDAMYWYRQDPGQGLRLIYYSQIVNDFQKGDIAEGYSVSREKKESFPLTVTSAQKNPTAFYLCASSPGDHYNEQFFGPGTRLTVL.

V and J are TRBV7-2 and TRBJ2-7, with 7 bases aligning to TRBD2. In germline, CDR1 is SGHTA, CDR2 FQGNSA. The CDR3 consists of 16 residues. The trim removed 1 base at V and 4 bases at J, leaving 10 bases unmatched. The CDR3 loop is CASSLGLRAGDYEQYV. The CDR3 DNA reads as TGTGCCAGCAGCTTAGGTTTGAGGGCGGGAGATTACGAGCAGTACGTC.

The rearrangement uses TRBV29-1 and TRBJ2-1, with a weak D call TRBD1 (5 bases). The CDR3 loop spans 13 amino acids. CDR1 is SQVTM and CDR2 is ANQGSEA in the germline V gene. Trimming removed 0 bases at V and 7 bases at J, with 10 bases between. Here the CDR3 DNA reads TGCAGCGTTGAAGATGGGGCAGTGAATGAGCAGTTCTTC. Translated, it gives CSVEDGAVNEQFF.

The CDR3 nucleotides are TGTGCCAGCAGCCAAGATATGAGTACTGAAGCTTTCTTT. It specifies CASSQDMSTEAFF. The V gene is TRBV4-2, the J gene TRBJ1-1; the D is unclear. Germline V gives CDR1 LGHNA, CDR2 YNFKEQ. The CDR3 spans 13 residues. V was clipped by 0 bases and J by 5 bases, with 7 bases between them.

This clone has only a few counts. This chain joins TRBV5-4 and TRBJ2-3, with TRBD2 as a possible D gene (7 bases). Deletions cut 0 bases from V and 3 bases from J, with 11 bases between. Germline V gene sequence: CDR1 SGHNT, CDR2 YYREEE (reference sequence). The CDR3 is 15 amino acids. The CDR3 is CASSLGGGETDTQYF. For the CDR3, the DNA is TGTGCCAGCAGCTTGGGAGGGGGGGAAACAGATACGCAGTATTTT.

The chain is built from TRBV10-3 and TRBJ1-4; D unclear. V lost 0 bases, J lost 0 bases, and 11 bases lay in between. The germline V gene has CDR1 ENHRY and CDR2 SYGVKD. The CDR3 extends over 17 amino acids. For the CDR3, the DNA is TGTGCCATCAGTGAGTCGTTAGGTACAGCAACTAATGAAAAACTGTTTTTT. Translation gives CAISESLGTATNEKLFF.

This rearrangement joins TRBV29-1 to TRBJ1-2; perhaps TRBD1 as D (5 bases). V was pared by 1 base and J by 7 bases, with 16 bases between. CDR3 length: 14 amino acids. CDR1 is SQVTM, CDR2 ANQGSEA, per germline. CDR3 in DNA: TGCAGCGTTGAAGGGAGTCCAGGGCAAGGTGGCTACACCTTC. This encodes CSVEGSPGQGGYTF.

The gene calls are TRBV7-8 and TRBJ1-2; 12 bases align to TRBD1. CDR1 is SGHVS and CDR2 is FQNEAQ in the germline V gene. V was pared by 5 bases and J by 0 bases, with 7 bases of the junction left unmatched. This CDR3 is built from 17 residues. The CDR3 loop reads CASSPGTGGDPNYGYTF. The CDR3 DNA sequence: TGTGCCAGCAGCCCCGGGACAGGGGGCGACCCTAACTATGGCTACACCTTC.

The genes are TRBV28 and TRBJ1-2; D not certain. The CDR3 consists of 17 residues. Germline V lookup: CDR1 MDHEN, CDR2 SYDVKM. Trimming took 4 bases from V and 0 from J, leaving 18 bases between them. CDR3 in amino acids: CASSSAGAVIANYGYTF. CDR3 sequence (DNA): TGTGCCAGCAGTTCCGCGGGCGCGGTTATTGCTAACTATGGCTACACCTTC.

The genes are TRBV5-4 and TRBJ2-2, with TRBD2 as a possible D gene (6 bases). The CDR3 runs to 15 residues. Trimming cost V 5 bases and J 4 bases, with 15 bases left between them. CDR1 and CDR2 (germline): SGHNT, YYREEE (reference sequence). This CDR3 is CASRFRRDSTGELFF. For the CDR3, the DNA is TGTGCCAGCAGATTTCGTCGGGACTCCACCGGGGAGCTGTTTTTT. Combining the CDR3 with reference TRBV5-4 and TRBJ2-2 gives the whole variable domain ETGVTQSPTHLIKTRGQQVTLRCSSQSGHNTVSWYQQALGQGPQFIFQYYREEENGRGNFPPRFSGLQFPNYSSELNVNALELDDSALYLCASRFRRDSTGELFFGEGSRLTVL.

This sequence joins TRBV11-3 and TRBJ1-1; possible D gene TRBD1, 5 bases. This CDR3 has 16 amino acids. The V gene lost 1 base and the J gene lost 1 base, with 13 bases spanning the gap. CDR1 SGHNT and CDR2 YENEEA come from the germline V gene. This CDR3 reads CASSLGSGRGNTEAFF. CDR3 in DNA: TGTGCCAGCAGCTTAGGGTCAGGAAGGGGGAACACTGAAGCTTTCTTT.

This chain connects TRBV5-8 to TRBJ1-6; D may be TRBD1 (6 bases). CDR3 length: 15 amino acids. V was shortened by 5 bases and J by 1 base, with 10 bases between the two germline ends. Germline V gene lookup returns CDR1 SGHTS and CDR2 YDEGEE. CDR3 loop: CASSHGQSYNSPLHF. CDR3 nucleotides: TGTGCCAGCAGTCATGGACAGTCCTATAATTCACCCCTCCACTTT.

This chain uses TRBV19 with TRBJ2-5, with 7 bases aligning to TRBD2. Germline CDR1 is LNHDA and CDR2 is SQIVND (reference sequence). J lost 9 bases, V lost 5 bases, and 15 bases had no gene match. The CDR3 length is 15 residues. The CDR3 DNA is TGTGCCAGTAGTCCCCGTAGCGGGCCAGTGGAGGCCCAGTACTTC. Translation: CASSPRSGPVEAQYF.

The chain links TRBV5-1 to TRBJ1-4; 7 bases match TRBD1. CDR1 SGHRS and CDR2 YFSETQ come from the germline V gene. J lost 8 bases, V lost 2 bases, and 6 bases had no gene match. This CDR3 comprises 14 residues. This chain's CDR3 is CASSFRQGGEKLFF. For the CDR3, the DNA is TGCGCCAGCAGCTTCCGACAGGGCGGAGAAAAACTGTTTTTT.

This chain joins TRBV28 and TRBJ1-6, with 7 bases aligning to TRBD1. V trimming: 4 bases; J trimming: 5 bases; junction bases outside the gene matches: 2. This CDR3 region has 14 residues. Germline CDR1 and CDR2: MDHEN and SYDVKM. The CDR3 DNA sequence: TGTGCCAGCAGTTCTGGGACAGATAATTCACCCCTCCACTTT. It translates to CASSSGTDNSPLHF. Based on the CDR3 plus reference TRBV28 and TRBJ1-6, the full variable domain is DVKVTQSSRYLVKRTGEKVFLECVQDMDHENMFWYRQDPGLGLRLIYFSYDVKMKEKGDIPEGYSVSREKKERFSLILESASTNQTSMYLCASSSGTDNSPLHFGNGTRLTVT.

The rearrangement joins TRBV7-9 to TRBJ2-7; tentatively, D is TRBD2 (6 bases). The V gene's germline CDR1 is SEHNR and CDR2 FQNEAQ (reference sequence). The CDR3 is 14 amino acids. V lost 3 bases, J lost 5 bases, and 14 bases lay in between. The CDR3 DNA sequence: TGTGCCAGCAGCTTGGCCGGGGGAGTAAACGAGCAGTACTTC. Its translation: CASSLAGGVNEQYF.